This T cell receptor (beta chain) stems from a study of technical replicates of blood from a few donors. The table came from immunoSEQ multiplex PCR; TCRdb's copy has only in-frame clones and leaves some out. Of 40,000 to 60,000 clones in the sample, around 84% are singletons; the top ten hold approximately 5.4%. The CDR3 totals 14 residues. From germline, CDR1 is LGHNA and CDR2 YSLEER. Trimming took 2 bases from V and 0 from J, leaving 7 bases between them. Sequenced: PBMCs. The sequence derives from a human donor in good health. Some clones in this sample may be carry-over from other donors' samples. The chain carries TRBV4-3 and TRBJ1-1; D possibly corresponds to TRBD1 (6 bases). In DNA, the CDR3 is TGCGCCAGCAGCCAAAGGGGGATGAACACTGAAGCTTTCTTT. Encoded protein: CASSQRGMNTEAFF.